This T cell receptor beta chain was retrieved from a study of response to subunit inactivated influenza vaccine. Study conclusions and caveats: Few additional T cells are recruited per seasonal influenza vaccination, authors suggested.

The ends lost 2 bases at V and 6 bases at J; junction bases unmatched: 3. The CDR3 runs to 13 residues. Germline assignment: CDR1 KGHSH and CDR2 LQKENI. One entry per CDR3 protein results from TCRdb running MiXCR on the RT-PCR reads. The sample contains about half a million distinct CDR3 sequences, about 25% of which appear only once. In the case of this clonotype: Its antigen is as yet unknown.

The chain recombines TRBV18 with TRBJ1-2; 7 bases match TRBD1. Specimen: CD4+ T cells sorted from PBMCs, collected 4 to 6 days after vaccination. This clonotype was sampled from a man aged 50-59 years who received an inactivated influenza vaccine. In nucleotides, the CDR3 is TGTGCCAGCTCACCAAACAGGGGAGATGGCTACACCTTC. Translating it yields CASSPNRGDGYTF.